The source of this T cell receptor beta chain is a study of PD-L1 blockade in urothelial cancer (dated by TCRdb to the late 2010s). Background for the entire study: All patients started therapy around 2014 and received atezolizumab 1,200 mg intravenously every 3 weeks. About 85% of the 29 patients were identified as males with urothelial cancer of bladder origin, and a prior smoking history was reported by 18 of 29 patients. An ECOG performance status of 0 or 1 was recorded for the patients, and 0 to 3 prior chemotherapy regimens had been received by the patients. Blood samples were analyzed at 3 weeks after treatment start (second dose) and at 6 weeks after treatment start. Blood samples gave a median of around 130,000 T cells and 88,000 or so unique TCRs, with a median clonality of around 0.074. The study, an exploratory multi-omic analysis, examined somatic, immune and clinical correlates of response to PD-L1 blockade with atezolizumab in urothelial cancer. TCR sequencing covered pretreatment tumor samples and matched, serially collected peripheral blood taken before and after atezolizumab treatment. Durable clinical benefit meant progression-free survival longer than 6 months, and TCR features were also tested against progression-free and overall survival. In the same patients, pretreatment tumors underwent whole exome sequencing and RNA sequencing in addition to TCR sequencing. Roughly 10 patients achieved durable clinical benefit and about 22 did not. Twenty-nine patients had pretreatment blood TCR-seq, around 25 had at least one posttreatment blood collection, and around 25 had tumor TCR-seq. Beyond this particular receptor, the publication reports: Greater expansion of tumor-associated TCR clones in peripheral blood 3 weeks after the start of treatment was observed in patients with durable benefit (n of about 20, p = 0.022). Small sample size (n ≈ 28) and many exploratory analyses mean the results are intended to be hypothesis-generating. Improved progression-free and overall survival was found to be associated with pretreatment peripheral blood TCR clonality below the median.

From cysteine to phenylalanine, the CDR3 is 14 amino acids long. Here the CDR3 DNA is all that survives: 42 bases in frame from base 1. The germline V gene (reference sequence) yields MNHNY for CDR1 and SVGAGI for CDR2. Relative to germline, V is 2 bases shorter and J is 6 bases shorter, with 13 bases between their ends. Remarks on this clone: Its antigen is still unknown. No much larger clone exists at a distance of one base, and base qualities are not known.

Synthetic TCR analog templates were spiked into each PCR to estimate absolute template abundance from read counts. Using the immunoSEQ assay, TCRbeta CDR3 regions were amplified from genomic DNA with bias-controlled V and J gene primers. Sequencing of rearranged TCRbeta segments was done at approximately 20X coverage. The authors processed their data as follows. Sequencing errors were corrected by clustering and CDR3s were annotated against IMGT to assign V, D and J genes. Only productive TCRbeta rearrangements were used in downstream analyses, excluding out-of-frame or stop-codon sequences. Clonality was computed as one minus Shannon entropy normalized by the log of the number of unique productive sequences. Clones differing between time points or between blood and tumor were identified by Fisher's exact test with Benjamini-Hochberg correction at adjusted p below 0.01. What TCRdb holds here is the immuneACCESS table cut down to in-frame rearrangements. Part of the clones is not present; checked against another copy, under half of the missing clones reflect an unresolved V gene, and the others are unexplained. V and J calls and clone size follow that table, whereas D and trimming were derived from the DNA. The sample records tens of thousands of clones, approximately 91% of which are singletons. The ten top clones hold 11% of the sample.

The time point label of this sample denotes: peripheral blood 6 weeks after treatment start. The cohort comprised 30 or so patients with locally advanced or metastatic urothelial carcinoma treated at Memorial Sloan Kettering on a trial protocol. Peripheral blood mononuclear cells were collected pretreatment and during treatment, with between 1 and 8 total time points per patient. The Qiagen DNeasy Blood extraction kit was used to purify genomic DNA from total PBMCs and from tumor samples. PBMCs were collected pretreatment and during treatment and were isolated and stored as previously described. The sequence derives from a man in his fifties or sixties with urothelial cancer. Sequencing was performed on PBMCs, taken around atezolizumab (anti-PD-L1) treatment. The rearranged segments are TRBV6-6 and TRBJ1-1; the D region possibly corresponds to TRBD1 (5 bases align). This receptor carries the CDR3 CASSYTDSVAEAFF. The bases read TGTGCCAGCAGTTACACCGACAGTGTCGCTGAAGCTTTCTTT.